These T cell receptor beta chains were read from a single sample in a study of cytomegalovirus exposure and HLA in healthy donors. Produced via immunoSEQ multiplex PCR; TCRdb's table is partial and in-frame only. Of 100,000 to 150,000 clones listed, 80% were seen once; the top ten hold about 4%. The specimen was PBMCs. The receptor set was obtained from a woman aged 40-49 years in good health and CMV-seronegative. The CDR3 runs from the conserved cysteine through the conserved F or W. The order of the fields is V gene, D gene, clone size, J gene, CDR3 protein, CDR3 DNA. A D gene is named only where the DNA matches it firmly. Clone size is not always given. Where it is, it says once, few, many or a class for expanded clones.

>TRBV5-1|TRBD1|few|TRBJ2-7
CASSLAGQGLYEQYF
TGCGCCAGCAGCTTGGCCGGACAGGGTCTTTACGAGCAGTACTTC
>TRBV5-1|.|.|TRBJ2-7
CASNTGSQYEQYF
TGCGCCAGCAATACCGGGAGCCAATACGAGCAGTACTTC
>TRBV6-1|TRBD1|.|TRBJ1-2
CASSDVRTGTNYGYTF
TGTGCCAGCAGTGATGTCAGGACAGGGACTAACTATGGCTACACCTTC
>TRBV6-5|.|.|TRBJ1-3
CASSYSSGTGNTIYF
TGTGCCAGCAGTTACTCGTCCGGGACTGGAAACACCATATATTTT
>TRBV5-1|TRBD1|.|TRBJ1-4
CASSLAPLRDRMEKLFF
TGCGCCAGCAGCTTGGCGCCCCTCCGGGACAGGATGGAAAAACTGTTTTTT
>TRBV10-3|.|.|TRBJ2-3
CAISELTLATTDTQYF
TGTGCCATCAGTGAGCTGACTCTAGCGACCACAGATACGCAGTATTTT
>TRBV5-1|.|.|TRBJ2-5
CASSWAQETQYF
TGCGCCAGCAGCTGGGCCCAAGAGACCCAGTACTTC
>TRBV13|.|.|TRBJ2-1
CASSSPPKGTYEQFF
TGTGCCAGCAGCTCTCCGCCAAAAGGGACTTATGAGCAGTTCTTC
>TRBV15|.|few|TRBJ1-1
CATSRAIAGEAFF
TGTGCCACCAGCAGGGCCATCGCGGGGGAAGCTTTCTTT
>TRBV4-2|TRBD2|.|TRBJ2-1
CASSQDIRGGLHEQFF
TGTGCCAGCAGCCAAGATATCCGGGGGGGCCTCCATGAGCAGTTCTTC
>TRBV14|.|.|TRBJ2-7
CASSQRTYEQYF
TGTGCCAGCAGCCAACGTACCTACGAGCAGTACTTC